The next 5 T cell receptor beta chains were all read from a single sample in a study of T cells in localized non-small cell lung cancer. TCRdb's table, derived via immunoSEQ multiplex PCR, lists solely in-frame clones and lacks some. The sample lists about 21,000 clones; roughly nine tenths were seen once. Sequenced here: PBMCs, sampled before any cancer treatment. These receptors all come from a man between 40 and 70 years old with stage II squamous cell lung carcinoma.

J is TRBJ2-3 and V is TRBV10-2; 10 bases agree with TRBD2. In germline, CDR1 is WSHSY, CDR2 SAAADI. This CDR3 has 17 amino acids. With V trimmed by 3 bases and J by 6 bases, 12 bases remained unmatched. The CDR3, as DNA: TGCGCCAGCAGTGATAGGCGAGCGGGAGGGATAGGGGATACGCAGTATTTT. Translated: CASSDRRAGGIGDTQYF.

V is TRBV19 and J is TRBJ1-2; weak D call: TRBD1 (5 bases). CDR1 is LNHDA and CDR2 is SQIVND in the germline V gene (reference sequence). This CDR3 spans 12 amino acids. The ends were cut back, 3 bases at V and 6 bases at J, with 8 bases in the middle. CDR3 bases: TGTGCCAGTAGTATCCGCAGGGATGGCTACACCTTC. It translates to CASSIRRDGYTF.

The chain has TRBV5-3 and TRBJ1-1; D may be TRBD1 (5 bases). TRBV5-3 is filed as an ORF, its function uncertain. Trimming removed 2 bases at V and 3 bases at J, with 17 bases between. CDR3 length: 16 amino acids. CDR3 residues: CARSFSDRKIYTEAFF. The CDR3 DNA reads TGTGCCAGAAGCTTCTCCGACAGAAAAATCTACACTGAAGCTTTCTTT.

J is TRBJ2-3 and V is TRBV11-3; D may be TRBD2 (6 bases). Trimming shortened V by 6 bases and J by 2 bases, and 18 bases separated the two germline ends. CDR3 size: 16 residues. CDR1 is SGHNT and CDR2 is YENEEA in the germline V gene. The CDR3 coding sequence is TGTGCCAGCAGTTCGGGGGTAGCTTCTTACACAGATACGCAGTATTTT. Protein: CASSSGVASYTDTQYF.

The chain carries TRBV29-1 and TRBJ2-1; 7 nucleotides align to TRBD2. Germline-derived CDR1 and CDR2 are SQVTM and ANQGSEA. V dropped 7 bases and J dropped 6; count of bases not matched to a gene: 9. This CDR3 is 13 amino acids long. In DNA form, the CDR3 reads TGCAGCGGGGAGGGCCCCCGCTCCAATGAGCAGTTCTTC. It encodes CSGEGPRSNEQFF.